The 5 T cell receptor beta chains in this list originate from one sample, sequenced in a study of blood T cell repertoires in COVID-19. This table comes from immunoSEQ multiplex PCR, and its TCRdb copy is limited to in-frame clones, with some not included. This sample has around 300,000 clones, with roughly 91% found just once. Source material: PBMCs or T cells enriched from blood (not recorded which). The receptors originated from a woman between 55 and 75 years old who had recovered from COVID-19.

The chain joins TRBV7-2 to TRBJ2-7, with TRBD2 matching over 9 bases. CDR1 is SGHTA and CDR2 is FQGNSA in the germline V gene. The CDR3 totals 16 residues. V gave up 1 base and J gave up 3 bases; unmatched junction bases: 7. CDR3 coding DNA: TGTGCCAGCAGCTTAGTCTTACTAGCGGGTGGCTACGAGCAGTACTTC. Translated, it gives CASSLVLLAGGYEQYF.

This clone was seen a single time. This sequence joins TRBV18 and TRBJ1-1, with D possibly matching TRBD1 (6 bases). The CDR3 totals 14 residues. CDR1 is KGHSH, CDR2 LQKENI, per germline. V was clipped by 3 bases and J by 1 base, with 9 bases between them. CDR3 region: CASSPSQGNTEAFF. The CDR3 coding sequence is TGTGCCAGCTCACCCTCACAGGGGAACACTGAAGCTTTCTTT.

V is TRBV10-2 and J is TRBJ2-7, with D hard to call. Per the germline V gene, CDR1 is WSHSY and CDR2 is SAAADI. Between the trimmed V and J ends, which lost 7 bases and 4 bases, there was a span of 11 bases. The CDR3 loop spans 12 amino acids. The CDR3 DNA reads as TGCGCCAGCACCTACCAAGTTTACGAGCAGTACTTC. Its translation: CASTYQVYEQYF.

A few counts support this clone. V usage is TRBV2 and J usage is TRBJ1-2, with 9 bases lining up with TRBD1. The germline V gene has CDR1 SNHLY and CDR2 FYNNEI. J was trimmed by 4 bases and V by 7 bases; bases with no gene match: 4. The CDR3 runs to 13 residues. The CDR3: CASMGQGFYGYTF. In DNA form, the CDR3 reads TGTGCCAGCATGGGACAGGGCTTCTATGGCTACACCTTC.

The chain joins TRBV7-6 to TRBJ2-2; D possibly corresponds to TRBD2 (6 bases). CDR1 is SGHVS, CDR2 FNYEAQ, per germline. This CDR3 is built from 15 residues. Trimming removed 5 bases from V and 2 bases from J, with 12 bases in between. CDR3 sequence reads: CASSPGRRNTGELFF. The DNA of the CDR3 is TGTGCCAGCAGCCCGGGGAGGCGTAACACCGGGGAGCTGTTTTTT.